This TCR beta chain appears in the sequencing data of a study of CD8 T cells in ankylosing spondylitis. V lost 6 bases to trimming and J lost 1 base; unmatched junction nucleotides: 4. Germline V gene data show CDR1 as WNHNN and CDR2 as SYGVQD (reference sequence). The CDR3 consists of 14 residues. This clonotype was seen more than once but under ten times. Researchers built TCR beta libraries using quantitative 5'-RACE with molecular barcodes. TCRdb reanalysed the 5' RACE reads using MiXCR and keeps one entry per CDR3 protein. The data hold under 450,000 distinct CDR3 sequences, with 20% to 25% observed a single time.

The chain joins TRBV10-1 to TRBJ2-5; 8 positions match TRBD2. The TCR was taken from a male donor with ankylosing spondylitis or in good health (not recorded which). What was sequenced was blood, either unsorted or a sorted T cell fraction (not recorded which). The CDR3 spells CASSGGTSQETQYF. The CDR3 region has the DNA TGCGCCAGCAGCGGAGGGACTAGCCAAGAGACCCAGTACTTC.